This TCR beta chain was sequenced for a study of cytomegalovirus exposure and HLA in healthy donors. Germline-derived CDR1 and CDR2 are MNHNS and SASEGT. The CDR3 totals 16 residues. Trimming cost V 3 bases and J 8 bases; bases outside gene matches: 7. 13 Jbeta primers and 60 Vbeta primers were used for the PCR. Libraries were prepared by immunoSEQ multiplex PCR; TCRdb keeps only in-frame clonotypes and omits some of them. This table holds tens of thousands of clones. The chain combines TRBV6-1 with TRBJ1-6; 10 bases are a match to TRBD1. The source of this sequence is a boy younger than 18 in good health and CMV-seronegative. Sequenced sample: PBMCs. The CDR3 DNA is TGTGCCAGCAGTGAGACCCGGGACAGGGGATATTCACCCCTCCACTTT. Its protein product is CASSETRDRGYSPLHF.